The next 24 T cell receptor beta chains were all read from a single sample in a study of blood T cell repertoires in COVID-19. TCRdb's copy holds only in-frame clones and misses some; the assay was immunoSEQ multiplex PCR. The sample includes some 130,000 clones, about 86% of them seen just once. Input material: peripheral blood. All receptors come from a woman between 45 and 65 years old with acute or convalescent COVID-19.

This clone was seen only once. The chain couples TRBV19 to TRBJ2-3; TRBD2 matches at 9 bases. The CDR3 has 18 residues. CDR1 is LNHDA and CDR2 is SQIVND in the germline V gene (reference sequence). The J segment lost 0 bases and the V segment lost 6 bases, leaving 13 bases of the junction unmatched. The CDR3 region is CASSTLWRGGSSTDTQYF. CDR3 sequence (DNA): TGTGCCAGTAGCACCCTGTGGCGGGGGGGCTCTAGCACAGATACGCAGTATTTT. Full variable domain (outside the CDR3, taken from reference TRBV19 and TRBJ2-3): DGGITQSPKYLFRKEGQNVTLSCEQNLNHDAMYWYRQDPGQGLRLIYYSQIVNDFQKGDIAEGYSVSREKKESFPLTVTSAQKNPTAFYLCASSTLWRGGSSTDTQYFGPGTRLTVL.

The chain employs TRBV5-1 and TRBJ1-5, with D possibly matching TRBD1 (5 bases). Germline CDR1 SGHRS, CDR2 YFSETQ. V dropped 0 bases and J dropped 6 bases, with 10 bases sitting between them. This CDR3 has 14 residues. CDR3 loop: CASSLDQGGQPQHF. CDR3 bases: TGCGCCAGCAGCTTGGACCAGGGCGGTCAGCCCCAGCATTTT.

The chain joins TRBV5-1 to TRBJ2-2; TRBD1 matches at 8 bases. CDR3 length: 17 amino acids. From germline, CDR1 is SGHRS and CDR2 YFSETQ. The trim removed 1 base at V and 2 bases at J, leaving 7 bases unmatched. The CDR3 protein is CASSLSAGGLNTGELFF. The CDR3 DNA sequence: TGCGCCAGCAGCTTGTCGGCAGGGGGCCTTAACACCGGGGAGCTGTTTTTT.

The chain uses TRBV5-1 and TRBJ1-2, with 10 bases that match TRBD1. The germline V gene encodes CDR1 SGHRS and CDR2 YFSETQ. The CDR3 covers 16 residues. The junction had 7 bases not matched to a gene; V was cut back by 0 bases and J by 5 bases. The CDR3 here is CASSLGPGQGQYGYTF. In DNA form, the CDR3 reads TGCGCCAGCAGCTTGGGTCCGGGACAGGGGCAGTATGGCTACACCTTC. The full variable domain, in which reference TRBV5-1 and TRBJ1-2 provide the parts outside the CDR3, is KAGVTQTPRYLIKTRGQQVTLSCSPISGHRSVSWYQQTPGQGLQFLFEYFSETQRNKGNFPGRFSGRQFSNSRSEMNVSTLELGDSALYLCASSLGPGQGQYGYTFGSGTRLTVV.

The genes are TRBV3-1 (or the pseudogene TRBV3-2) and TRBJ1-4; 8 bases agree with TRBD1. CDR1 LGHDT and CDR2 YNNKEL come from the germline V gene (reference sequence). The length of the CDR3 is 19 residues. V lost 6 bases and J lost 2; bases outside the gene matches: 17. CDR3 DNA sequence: TGTGCCAGCAGTCCCGGCCAGGGGGCGCCTATACTGACTAATGAAAAACTGTTTTTT. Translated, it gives CASSPGQGAPILTNEKLFF.

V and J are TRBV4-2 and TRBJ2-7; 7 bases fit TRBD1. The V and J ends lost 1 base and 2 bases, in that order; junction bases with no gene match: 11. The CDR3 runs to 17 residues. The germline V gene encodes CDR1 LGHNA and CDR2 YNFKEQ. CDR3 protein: CASSQVGIDREPYEQYF. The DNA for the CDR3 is TGTGCCAGCAGCCAAGTGGGGATTGACAGGGAGCCCTACGAGCAGTACTTC.

The DNA for the CDR3 is TGCGCCAGCAGCTTGTTGAAGGGGGCCGATAATGAGCAGTTCTTC. Translating it yields CASSLLKGADNEQFF. The V and J genes are TRBV5-1 and TRBJ2-1; TRBD1 matches at 7 bases. The V gene's germline CDR1 is SGHRS and CDR2 YFSETQ. The V and J ends lost 1 base and 7 bases, in that order; junction bases with no gene match: 8. The CDR3 totals 15 residues.

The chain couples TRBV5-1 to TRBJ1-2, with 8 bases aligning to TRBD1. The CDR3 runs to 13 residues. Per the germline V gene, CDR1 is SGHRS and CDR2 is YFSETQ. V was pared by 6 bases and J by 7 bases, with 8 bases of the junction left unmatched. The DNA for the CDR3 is TGCGCCAGCAATACCCAGGGGGCTGGTGGCTACACCTTC. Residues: CASNTQGAGGYTF.

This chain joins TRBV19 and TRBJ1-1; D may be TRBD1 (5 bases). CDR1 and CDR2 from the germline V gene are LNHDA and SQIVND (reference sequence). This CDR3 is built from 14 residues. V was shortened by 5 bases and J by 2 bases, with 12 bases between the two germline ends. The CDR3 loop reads CASSLQAINTEAFF. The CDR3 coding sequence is TGTGCCAGTAGTTTACAGGCGATTAACACTGAAGCTTTCTTT.

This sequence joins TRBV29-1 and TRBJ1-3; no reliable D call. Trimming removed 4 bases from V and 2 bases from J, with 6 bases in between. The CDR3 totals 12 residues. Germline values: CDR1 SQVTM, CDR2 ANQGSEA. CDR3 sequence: CSVGGAGNTIYF. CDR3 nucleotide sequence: TGCAGCGTTGGAGGTGCTGGAAACACCATATATTTT.

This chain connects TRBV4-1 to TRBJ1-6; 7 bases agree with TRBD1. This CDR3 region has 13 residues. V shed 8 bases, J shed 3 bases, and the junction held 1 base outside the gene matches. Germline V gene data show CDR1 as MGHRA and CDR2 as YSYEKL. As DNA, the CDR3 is TGCGCCAGCCGGGACAGCTATAATTCACCCCTCCACTTT. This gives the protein CASRDSYNSPLHF.

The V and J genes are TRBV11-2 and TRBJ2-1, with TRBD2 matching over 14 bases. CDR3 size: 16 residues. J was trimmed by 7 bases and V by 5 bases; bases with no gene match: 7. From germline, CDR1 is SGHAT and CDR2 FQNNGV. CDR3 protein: CASSMTSGGARNEQFF. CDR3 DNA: TGTGCCAGCAGCATGACTAGCGGGGGGGCCCGAAATGAGCAGTTCTTC.

CDR3 sequence: CASSPSLAGASSYEQYF. The DNA for the CDR3 is TGTGCCAGCTCACCCTCGCTGGCAGGGGCGAGCTCCTACGAGCAGTACTTC. The gene calls are TRBV18 and TRBJ2-7; D might be TRBD1 (6 bases). Deletions cut 3 bases from V and 0 bases from J, with 18 bases between. This CDR3 is 17 amino acids long. Germline CDR1 reads KGHSH; CDR2 reads LQKENI.

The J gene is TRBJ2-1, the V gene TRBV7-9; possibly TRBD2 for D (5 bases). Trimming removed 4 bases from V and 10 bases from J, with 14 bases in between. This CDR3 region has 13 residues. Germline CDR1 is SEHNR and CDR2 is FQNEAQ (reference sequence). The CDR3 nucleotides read TGTGCCAGCAGCTCCCTAGCTTTGGGGGAGCAGTTCTTC. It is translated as CASSSLALGEQFF.

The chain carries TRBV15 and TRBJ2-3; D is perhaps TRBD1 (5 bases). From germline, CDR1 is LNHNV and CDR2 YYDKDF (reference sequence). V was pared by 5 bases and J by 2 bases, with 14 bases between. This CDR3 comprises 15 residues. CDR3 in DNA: TGTGCCACCAGCCTAGGGGCAGGTACCACAGATACGCAGTATTTT. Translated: CATSLGAGTTDTQYF.

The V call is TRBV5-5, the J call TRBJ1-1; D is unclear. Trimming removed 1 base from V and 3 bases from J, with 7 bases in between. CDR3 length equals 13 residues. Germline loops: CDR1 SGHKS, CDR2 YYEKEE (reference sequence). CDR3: CASSLTEYTEAFF. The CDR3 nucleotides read TGTGCCAGCAGCTTGACAGAATACACTGAAGCTTTCTTT.

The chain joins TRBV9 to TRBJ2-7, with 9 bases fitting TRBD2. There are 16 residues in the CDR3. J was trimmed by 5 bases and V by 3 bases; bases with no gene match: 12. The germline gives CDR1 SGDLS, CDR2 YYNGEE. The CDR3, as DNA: TGTGCCAGCAGCGAGGGAGTAGCGGGGGCAAACGACGAGCAGTACTTC. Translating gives CASSEGVAGANDEQYF. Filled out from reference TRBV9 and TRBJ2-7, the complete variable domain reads DSGVTQTPKHLITATGQRVTLRCSPRSGDLSVYWYQQSLDQGLQFLIQYYNGEERAKGNILERFSAQQFPDLHSELNLSSLELGDSALYFCASSEGVAGANDEQYFGPGTRLTVT.

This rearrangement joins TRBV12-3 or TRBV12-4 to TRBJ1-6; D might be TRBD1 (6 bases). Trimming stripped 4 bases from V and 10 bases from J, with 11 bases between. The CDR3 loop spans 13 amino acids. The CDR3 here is CASSSGQRSPLHF. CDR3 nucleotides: TGTGCCAGCAGTTCCGGACAGAGATCACCCCTCCACTTT.

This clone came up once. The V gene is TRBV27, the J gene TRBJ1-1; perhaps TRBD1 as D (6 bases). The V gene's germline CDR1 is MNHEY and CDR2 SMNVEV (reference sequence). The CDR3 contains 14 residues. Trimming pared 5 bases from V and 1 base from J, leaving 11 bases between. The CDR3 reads CASSILRGNTEAFF. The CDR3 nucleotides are TGTGCCAGCAGTATCCTCAGGGGGAACACTGAAGCTTTCTTT.

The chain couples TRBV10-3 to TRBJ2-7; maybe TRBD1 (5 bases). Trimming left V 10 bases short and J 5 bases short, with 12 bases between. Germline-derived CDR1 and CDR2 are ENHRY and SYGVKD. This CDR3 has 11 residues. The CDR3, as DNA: TGTGCCACTGGATCAGGGAACGAGCAGTACTTC. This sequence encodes CATGSGNEQYF.

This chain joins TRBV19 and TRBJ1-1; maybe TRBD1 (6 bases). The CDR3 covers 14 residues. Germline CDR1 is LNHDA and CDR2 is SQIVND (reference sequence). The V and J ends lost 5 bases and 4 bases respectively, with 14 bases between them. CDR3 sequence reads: CASSQQGGGTEAFF. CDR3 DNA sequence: TGTGCCAGTAGTCAACAGGGAGGGGGCACTGAAGCTTTCTTT.

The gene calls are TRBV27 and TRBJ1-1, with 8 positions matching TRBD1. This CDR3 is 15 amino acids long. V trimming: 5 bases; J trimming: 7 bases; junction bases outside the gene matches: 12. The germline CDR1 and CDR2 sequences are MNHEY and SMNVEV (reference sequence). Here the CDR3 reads CASSHHRGEQGEAFF. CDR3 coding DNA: TGTGCCAGCAGTCATCACAGGGGGGAACAGGGTGAAGCTTTCTTT.

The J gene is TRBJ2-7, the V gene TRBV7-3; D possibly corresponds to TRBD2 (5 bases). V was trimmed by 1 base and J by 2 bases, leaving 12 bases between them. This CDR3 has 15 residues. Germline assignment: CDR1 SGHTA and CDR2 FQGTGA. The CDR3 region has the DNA TGTGCCAGCAGCTTAATCCCCGGGGATACCTACGAGCAGTACTTC. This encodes CASSLIPGDTYEQYF.

The CDR3 DNA reads TGTGCCACCAGCAAACGGGACAAATCCTACAATGAGCAGTTCTTC. It codes for CATSKRDKSYNEQFF. The chain uses TRBV15 and TRBJ2-1; D perhaps matches TRBD1 (6 bases). Deletions cut 4 bases from V and 1 base from J, with 11 bases between. CDR1 and CDR2 from the germline V gene are LNHNV and YYDKDF (reference sequence). The CDR3 consists of 15 residues.